This TCR beta chain was recovered during a study of beta chain features in type 1 diabetes. Study outcomes and limitations: Patients and controls would be equally affected if PCR favored shorter templates. TCRB CDR3 length was moderately but significantly reduced in all four CD4+ subsets of Type 1 diabetes patients. More deletions and fewer insertions at VDJ junctions were seen in type 1 diabetes patients.

Every isolated RNA sample was fully reverse transcribed, so sequencing captured expressed TCRB transcripts. This table comes from immunoSEQ multiplex PCR, and its TCRdb copy is limited to in-frame clones, with some not included. This sample carries approximately 150,000 clones, roughly 10% of them seen once, and the ten largest clones take roughly 0.75%. CD4+ naive, central memory, regulatory and stem cell-like memory subsets were isolated by sorting on CD45RO/CCR7/CD25/CD127/CD95/CD27. Purities over 98% were achieved in all sorted populations. Comment on this clone: Antigen: not known.

With 3 bases removed from V and 7 bases from J, the gap between germline ends came to 6 bases. In germline, CDR1 is MNHEY, CDR2 SVGAGI. The CDR3 contains 11 residues. The chain employs TRBV6-5 and TRBJ2-5, with unresolved D. This TCR was sampled from a man aged 25-45 years with type 1 diabetes. The source material was central memory CD4+ T cells from blood. The CDR3 DNA reads as TGTGCCAGCAGTTATTCGGGGACCCAGTACTTC. Protein: CASSYSGTQYF.